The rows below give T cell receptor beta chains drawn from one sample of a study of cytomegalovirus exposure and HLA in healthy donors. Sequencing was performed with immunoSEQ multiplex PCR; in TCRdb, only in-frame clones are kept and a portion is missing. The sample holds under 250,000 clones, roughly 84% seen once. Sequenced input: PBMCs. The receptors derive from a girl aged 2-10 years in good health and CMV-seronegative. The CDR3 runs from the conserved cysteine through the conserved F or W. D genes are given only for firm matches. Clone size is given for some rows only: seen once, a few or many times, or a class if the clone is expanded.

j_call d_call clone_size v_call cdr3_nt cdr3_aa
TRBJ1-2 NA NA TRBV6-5 TGTGCCAGCAGCCCGCTCAGGGATTCTAACTATGGCTACACCTTC CASSPLRDSNYGYTF
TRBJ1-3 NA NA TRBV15 TGTGCCACCAGCAGAATACAGGGTAAAGGTGGAAACACCATATATTTT CATSRIQGKGGNTIYF
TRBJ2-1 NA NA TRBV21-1 TGTGCCAGCTTGGGGGGAATCCCCTACAATGAGCAGTTCTTC CASLGGIPYNEQFF
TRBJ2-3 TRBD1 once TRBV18 TGTGCCAGCTCACTGACAGGGGCAGATACGCAGTATTTT CASSLTGADTQYF
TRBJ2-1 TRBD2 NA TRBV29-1 TGCAGCGCCCTAAAGGTGGGAACTAGCGGGTATAAAAATGAGCAGTTCTTC CSALKVGTSGYKNEQFF
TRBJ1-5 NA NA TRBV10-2 TGCGCCAGCAGTGAGGCAGGGTACGGTCAGCCCCAGCATTTT CASSEAGYGQPQHF
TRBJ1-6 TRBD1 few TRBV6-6 TGTGCCGCATCGACAGGGGAGCATTCACCCCTCCACTTT CAASTGEHSPLHF
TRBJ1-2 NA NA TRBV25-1 TGTGCCAGCAGTGAATATGAGGGAAATGGCTACACCTTC CASSEYEGNGYTF
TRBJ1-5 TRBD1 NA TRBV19 TGTGCCAGTAGAACGGGACAGGGGAGTCAGCCCCAGCATTTT CASRTGQGSQPQHF
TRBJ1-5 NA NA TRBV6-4 TGTGCCAGCAGTGAGTTTGAGGGCAGGGGAGGCAATCAGCCCCAGCATTTT CASSEFEGRGGNQPQHF
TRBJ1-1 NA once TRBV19 TGTGCCAGTAGCCCCTTGAGGAACCTATACACTGAAGCTTTCTTT CASSPLRNLYTEAFF
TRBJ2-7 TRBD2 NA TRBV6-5 TGTGCCAGCGGGGGGGGGAGCACCTACGAGCAGTACTTC CASGGGSTYEQYF
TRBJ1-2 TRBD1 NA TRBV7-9 TGTGCCAGCAGGGCGGACAGGCTGGCTGGCTACACCTTC CASRADRLAGYTF
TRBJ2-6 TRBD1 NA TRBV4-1 TGCGCCAGCAGCCCCCGGGACAGGCGGTTCGCTGGGGCCAACGTCCTGACTTTC CASSPRDRRFAGANVLTF
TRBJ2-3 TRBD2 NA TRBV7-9 TGTGCCAGCAGCTTATTAGCGGGGGGGAGCACAGATACGCAGTATTTT CASSLLAGGSTDTQYF
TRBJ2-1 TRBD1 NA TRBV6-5 TGTGCCAGCAGTTACGACAGGGGGGTGGTCAATGAGCAGTTCTTC CASSYDRGVVNEQFF
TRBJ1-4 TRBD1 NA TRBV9 TGTGCCAGCAGCCCACGGACAGGGGCGGCAAAACTGTTTTTT CASSPRTGAAKLFF
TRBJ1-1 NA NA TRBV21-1 TGTGCCAGCCCCCGGGGAGGGGAGGGATATAACACTGAAGCTTTCTTT CASPRGGEGYNTEAFF
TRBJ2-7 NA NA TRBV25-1 TGTGCCAGCAGTGATCCCCTCGGAGCGACCACCTACGAGCAGTACTTC CASSDPLGATTYEQYF
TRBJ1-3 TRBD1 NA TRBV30 TGTGCCGCGGGACAGGGGGCAGGAAACACCATATATTTT CAAGQGAGNTIYF
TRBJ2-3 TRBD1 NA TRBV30 TGTGCCTGGAGTGTACTCAGAGAGACAGGGAGTTTAGATACGCAGTATTTT CAWSVLRETGSLDTQYF
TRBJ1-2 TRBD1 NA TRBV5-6 TGTGCCAGCAGCCGTAGAGATTGGGACAGGGGAGGTTATGGCTACACCTTC CASSRRDWDRGGYGYTF
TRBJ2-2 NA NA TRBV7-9 TGTGCCAGTCCAGGCGGGGGCGACACCGGGGAGCTGTTTTTT CASPGGGDTGELFF
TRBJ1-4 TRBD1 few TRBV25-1 TGTGCCAGCAGTGAATTCGGACAGGGAACGAGCGAGCGTGAAAAACTGTTTTTT CASSEFGQGTSEREKLFF
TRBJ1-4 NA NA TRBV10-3 TGTGCCATCAGTGAGTCTGGCGGCGGTCGGCGCGAAAAACTGTTTTTT CAISESGGGRREKLFF
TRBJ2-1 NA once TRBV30 TGTGCCTGGAGGGACCAAAGCAGGGTGTACAATGAGCAGTTCTTC CAWRDQSRVYNEQFF
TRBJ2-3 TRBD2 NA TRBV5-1 TGCGCCAGCAGCTTGAGGGCTAGCGGGGTGACAGATACGCAGTATTTT CASSLRASGVTDTQYF
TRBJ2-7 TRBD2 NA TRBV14 TGTGCCAGCAGCCCGGGGGGGAGGCCCTACGAGCAGTACTTC CASSPGGRPYEQYF
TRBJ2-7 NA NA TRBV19 TGTGCCAGTAGTGAGGGGGGGCAATACGAGCAGTACTTC CASSEGGQYEQYF
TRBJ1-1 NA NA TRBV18 TGTGCCAGCTCGGGGGCAGGGGCGGACACTGAAGCTTTCTTT CASSGAGADTEAFF
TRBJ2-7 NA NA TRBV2 TGTGCCAGCACCCCGACTAGTCGCTACGAGCAGTACTTC CASTPTSRYEQYF
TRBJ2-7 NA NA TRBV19 TGTGCCAGTAGAAAACAGCCAACAGGGTCCCACGAGCAGTACTTC CASRKQPTGSHEQYF
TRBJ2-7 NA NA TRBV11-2 TGTGCCAGCAGCTTAGCCGATGGAGGGGGCCTCTGGGAGCAGTACTTC CASSLADGGGLWEQYF
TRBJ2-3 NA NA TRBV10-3 TGTGCCATCAGTGGAGGGTGGGCCCTCACAGATACGCAGTATTTT CAISGGWALTDTQYF
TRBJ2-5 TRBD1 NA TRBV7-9 TGTGCCAGCAGCTTAGCGTCAGGACAGGGGCAGACCCAGTACTTC CASSLASGQGQTQYF
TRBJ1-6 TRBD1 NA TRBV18 TGTGCCAGCTCGCCCAGGACAGGGGTTAATTCACCCCTCCACTTT CASSPRTGVNSPLHF
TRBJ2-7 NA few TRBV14 TGTGCCAGCAGCCAAGAATTTTACGGGGGCTACGAGCAGTACTTC CASSQEFYGGYEQYF
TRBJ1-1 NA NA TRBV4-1 TGCGCCAGCAGCCTAATATCGGGGGGGGTTAACACTGAAGCTTTCTTT CASSLISGGVNTEAFF
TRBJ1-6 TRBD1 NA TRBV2 TGTGCCAGCACGCGCTATCTGGGACAGGGGCTAAGTAATTCACCCCTCCACTTT CASTRYLGQGLSNSPLHF
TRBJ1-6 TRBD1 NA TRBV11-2 TGTGCCAGCAGCTTGGACAGGAAATCACCCCTCCACTTT CASSLDRKSPLHF
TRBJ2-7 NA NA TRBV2 TGTGCCAGCAGCCGAACAGGGCCTAGGACCTACGAGCAGTACTTC CASSRTGPRTYEQYF
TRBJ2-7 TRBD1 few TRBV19 TGTGCCAGTAGTAAGTCAGGGGGCTCCTACGAGCAGTACTTC CASSKSGGSYEQYF
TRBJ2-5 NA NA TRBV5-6 TGTGCCAGCAGCTTTATCGACAACGACGAGACCCAGTACTTC CASSFIDNDETQYF
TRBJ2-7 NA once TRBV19 TGTGCCAGTAGTCCCCGGCCGGAGGGGTACTACGAGCAGTACTTC CASSPRPEGYYEQYF